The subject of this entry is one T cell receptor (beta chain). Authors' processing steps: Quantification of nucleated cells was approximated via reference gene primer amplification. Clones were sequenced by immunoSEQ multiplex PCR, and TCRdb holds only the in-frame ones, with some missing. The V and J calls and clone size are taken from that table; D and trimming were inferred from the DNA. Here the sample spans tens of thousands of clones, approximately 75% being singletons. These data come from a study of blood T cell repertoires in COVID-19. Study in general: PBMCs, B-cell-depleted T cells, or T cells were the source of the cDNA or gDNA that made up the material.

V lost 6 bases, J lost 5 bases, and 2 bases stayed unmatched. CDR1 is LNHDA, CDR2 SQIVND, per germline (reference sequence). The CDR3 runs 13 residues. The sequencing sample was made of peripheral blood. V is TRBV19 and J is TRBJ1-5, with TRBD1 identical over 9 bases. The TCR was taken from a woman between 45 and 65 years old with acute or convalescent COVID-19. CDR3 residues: CASRRDRDQPQHF. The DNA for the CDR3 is TGTGCCAGTAGGCGGGACAGGGATCAGCCCCAGCATTTT.